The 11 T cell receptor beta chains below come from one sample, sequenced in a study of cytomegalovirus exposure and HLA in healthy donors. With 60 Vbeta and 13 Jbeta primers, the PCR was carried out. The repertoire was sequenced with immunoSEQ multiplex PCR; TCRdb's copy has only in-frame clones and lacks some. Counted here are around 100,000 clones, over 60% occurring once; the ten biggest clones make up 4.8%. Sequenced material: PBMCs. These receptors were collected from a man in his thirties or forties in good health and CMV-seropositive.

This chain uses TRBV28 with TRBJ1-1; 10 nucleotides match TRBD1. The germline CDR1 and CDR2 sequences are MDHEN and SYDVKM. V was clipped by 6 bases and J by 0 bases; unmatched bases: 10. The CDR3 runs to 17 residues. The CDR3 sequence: CASRPDRGLNMNTEAFF. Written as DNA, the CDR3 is TGTGCCAGCAGACCGGACAGGGGGTTGAACATGAACACTGAAGCTTTCTTT. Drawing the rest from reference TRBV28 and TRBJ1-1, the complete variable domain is DVKVTQSSRYLVKRTGEKVFLECVQDMDHENMFWYRQDPGLGLRLIYFSYDVKMKEKGDIPEGYSVSREKKERFSLILESASTNQTSMYLCASRPDRGLNMNTEAFFGQGTRLTVV.

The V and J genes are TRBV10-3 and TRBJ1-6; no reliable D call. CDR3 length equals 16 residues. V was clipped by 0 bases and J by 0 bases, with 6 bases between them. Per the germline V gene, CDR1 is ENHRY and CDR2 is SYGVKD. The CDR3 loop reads CAISESWSSYNSPLHF. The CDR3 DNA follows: TGTGCCATCAGTGAGTCCTGGAGCTCCTATAATTCACCCCTCCACTTT.

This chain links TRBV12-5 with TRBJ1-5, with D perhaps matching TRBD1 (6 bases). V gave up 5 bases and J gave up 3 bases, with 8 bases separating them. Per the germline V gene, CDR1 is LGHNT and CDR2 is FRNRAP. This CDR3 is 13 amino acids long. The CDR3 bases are TGTGCTAGTGGTCGGACAGACAATCAGCCCCAGCATTTT. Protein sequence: CASGRTDNQPQHF.

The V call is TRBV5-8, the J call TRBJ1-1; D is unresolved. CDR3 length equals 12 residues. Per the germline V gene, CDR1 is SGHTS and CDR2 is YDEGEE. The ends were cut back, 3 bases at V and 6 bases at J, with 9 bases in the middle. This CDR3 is CASSWRQAEAFF. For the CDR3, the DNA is TGTGCCAGCAGCTGGAGGCAGGCTGAAGCTTTCTTT.

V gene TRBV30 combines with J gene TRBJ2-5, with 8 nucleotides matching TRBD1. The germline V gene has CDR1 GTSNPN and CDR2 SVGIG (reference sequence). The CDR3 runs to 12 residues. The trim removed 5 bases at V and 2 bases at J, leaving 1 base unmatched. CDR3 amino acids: CAWGTGQETQYF. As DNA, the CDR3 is TGTGCCTGGGGGACAGGTCAAGAGACCCAGTACTTC.

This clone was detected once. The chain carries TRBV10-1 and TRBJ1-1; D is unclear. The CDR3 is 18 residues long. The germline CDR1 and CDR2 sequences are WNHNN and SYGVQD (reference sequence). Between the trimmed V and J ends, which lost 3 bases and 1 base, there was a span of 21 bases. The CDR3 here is CASSDHPLTRRANTEAFF. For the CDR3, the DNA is TGCGCCAGCAGTGACCACCCCCTAACGCGGAGAGCGAACACTGAAGCTTTCTTT.

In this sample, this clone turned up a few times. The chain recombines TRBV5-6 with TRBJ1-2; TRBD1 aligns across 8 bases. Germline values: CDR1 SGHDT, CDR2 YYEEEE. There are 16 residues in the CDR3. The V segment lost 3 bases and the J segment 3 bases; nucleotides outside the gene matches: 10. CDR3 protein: CASSSPEDRVDYGYTF. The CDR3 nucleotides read TGTGCCAGCAGCTCTCCGGAGGACAGGGTTGACTATGGCTACACCTTC.

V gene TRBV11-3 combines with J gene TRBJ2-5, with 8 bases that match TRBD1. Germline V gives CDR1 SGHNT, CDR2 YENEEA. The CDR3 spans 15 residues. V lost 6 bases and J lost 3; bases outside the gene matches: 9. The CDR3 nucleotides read TGTGCCAGCAGTCCCGGGACAGGTACTGAAGAGACCCAGTACTTC. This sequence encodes CASSPGTGTEETQYF.

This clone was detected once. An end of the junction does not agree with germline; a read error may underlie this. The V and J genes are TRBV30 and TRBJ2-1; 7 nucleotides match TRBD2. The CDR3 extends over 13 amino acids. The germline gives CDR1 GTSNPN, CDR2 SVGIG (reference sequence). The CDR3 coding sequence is TGTGCCTTGAGTCCTAGCGGCTACAATGAGCAGTTCTTC. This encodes CALSPSGYNEQFF.

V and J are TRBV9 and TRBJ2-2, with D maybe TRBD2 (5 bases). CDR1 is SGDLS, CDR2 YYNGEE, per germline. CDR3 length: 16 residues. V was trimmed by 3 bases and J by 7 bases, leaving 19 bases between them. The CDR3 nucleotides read TGTGCCAGCAGCGCCGGGGTACAAGTCTACAACGGGGAGCTGTTTTTT. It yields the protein CASSAGVQVYNGELFF.

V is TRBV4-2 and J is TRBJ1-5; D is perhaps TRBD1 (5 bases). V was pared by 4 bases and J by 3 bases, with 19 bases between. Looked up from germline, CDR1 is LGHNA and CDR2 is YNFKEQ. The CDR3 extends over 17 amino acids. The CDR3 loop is CASSLNGGRVANQPQHF. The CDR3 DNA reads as TGTGCCAGCAGCCTCAATGGTGGCAGGGTGGCCAATCAGCCCCAGCATTTT.